These T cell receptor beta chains were read from a single sample in a study of human T cells and chemical hapten exposure. TCRdb recomputed calls from the RACE reads with MiXCR, one row per CDR3 protein. This sample has 35,000 to 50,000 distinct CDR3 sequences, with 10% found just once. Source: whole blood, taken in connection with sensitization to the hapten diphenylcyclopropenone (DPC). Source of these receptors: a man aged 30 to 45 with alopecia areata. Some clones in this sample may be carry-over from other donors' samples. CDR3s include the opening cysteine and the closing phenylalanine or tryptophan. The D gene is left open where the match is weak. A clone size is listed for some rows: how often the clone was seen (once, few, many), or a class if it is expanded.

abundance,v_gene,d_gene,j_gene,CDR3aa,CDR3nt
few,TRBV10-3,.,TRBJ2-2,CAISEIGGDTGELFF,TGTGCCATCAGTGAGATAGGAGGTGACACCGGGGAGCTGTTTTTT
.,TRBV6-8,.,TRBJ1-6,CASRRTDNSPLLF,TGTGCCAGCAGAAGGACAGATAATTCACCCCTCCTCTTT
.,TRBV6-1,TRBD2,TRBJ2-3,CASSEEGLVADTQYF,TGTGCCAGCAGTGAAGAGGGACTAGTGGCAGATACGCAGTATTTT
many,TRBV12-3/TRBV12-4,.,TRBJ1-5,CASSPGTASNQPQHF,TGTGCCAGCAGTCCCGGGACCGCCAGCAATCAGCCCCAGCATTTT
many,TRBV20-1,.,TRBJ2-3,CSARVPATSTDTQYF,TGCAGTGCTAGAGTCCCGGCTACTAGCACAGATACGCAGTATTTT
many,TRBV18,.,TRBJ2-2,CASSGQSRGELFF,TGTGCCAGCTCAGGACAGAGTCGCGGGGAGCTGTTTTTT
many,TRBV7-3,TRBD1,TRBJ1-2,CASSPGQGQANYGYTF,TGTGCCAGCAGCCCAGGACAGGGCCAAGCTAACTATGGCTACACCTTC
few,TRBV6-2/TRBV6-3,TRBD1,TRBJ2-5,CASRGTGKETQYF,TGTGCCAGCAGGGGGACAGGGAAGGAGACCCAGTACTTC
.,TRBV18,.,TRBJ1-2,CASSPGQRIWGYTF,TGTGCCAGCTCACCGGGACAAAGGATTTGGGGCTACACCTTC
.,TRBV7-8,.,TRBJ1-1,CASSLFHGGLNTEAFF,TGTGCCAGCAGCTTATTTCACGGGGGGCTAAACACTGAAGCTTTCTTT
.,TRBV20-1,.,TRBJ2-1,CSARVPQGNEQFF,TGCAGTGCTAGAGTCCCGCAGGGGAATGAGCAGTTCTTC
many,TRBV11-2,.,TRBJ2-1,CASSLDQAGSEQFF,TGTGCCAGCAGCTTAGATCAGGCGGGCAGTGAGCAGTTCTTC
many,TRBV25-1,TRBD1,TRBJ1-1,CASSPGQGLTEAFF,TGTGCCAGCAGTCCCGGACAGGGTCTCACTGAAGCTTTCTTT
few,TRBV7-9,TRBD1,TRBJ1-5,CASSSPGQGNQPQHF,TGTGCCAGCAGTTCGCCGGGACAGGGTAATCAGCCCCAGCATTTT
many,TRBV18,.,TRBJ2-3,CASSPVLAISTDTQYF,TGTGCCAGCTCACCAGTTTTAGCCATCAGCACAGATACGCAGTATTTT
.,TRBV6-2/TRBV6-3,TRBD1,TRBJ2-3,CASSTTGIRTSDTQYF,TGTGCCAGCAGTACGACAGGGATTCGCACATCAGATACGCAGTATTTT
.,TRBV5-1,.,TRBJ2-3,CASSLRGVRTDTQYF,TGCGCCAGCAGCTTGAGAGGGGTACGCACAGATACGCAGTATTTT
few,TRBV5-6,.,TRBJ1-2,CASSLVQVTYGYTF,TGTGCCAGCAGCTTGGTACAGGTGACCTATGGCTACACCTTC
many,TRBV3-1,.,TRBJ2-3,CASSLRAGDAPDTQYF,TGTGCCAGCAGCCTAAGAGCGGGTGACGCCCCAGATACGCAGTATTTT
.,TRBV3-1,.,TRBJ1-1,CASSQRGGTEAFF,TGTGCCAGCAGCCAAAGAGGGGGCACTGAAGCTTTCTTT
many,TRBV24-1,TRBD1,TRBJ2-5,CATSDPGTGQGPKTQYF,TGTGCCACCAGTGACCCTGGGACAGGACAGGGTCCTAAGACCCAGTACTTC
.,TRBV19,TRBD1,TRBJ2-1,CASRGDREIIYEQFF,TGTGCCAGTAGGGGGGACAGGGAGATTATCTATGAGCAGTTCTTC
few,TRBV12-2,.,TRBJ2-7,CASRIYRLAGARNPYEQYF,TGTGCAAGTCGAATATACAGACTAGCGGGGGCGAGGAACCCCTACGAGCAGTACTTC
few,TRBV12-3/TRBV12-4,.,TRBJ2-6,CASSLVSQTSGANVLTF,TGTGCCAGCAGCCTAGTTTCGCAGACTTCTGGGGCCAACGTCCTGACTTTC
many,TRBV5-1,.,TRBJ2-1,CASSGIIEQFF,TGCGCCAGCAGTGGTATTATTGAGCAGTTCTTC
many,TRBV7-7,TRBD1,TRBJ1-1,CASSQYTGGGTEAFF,TGTGCCAGCAGCCAATACACAGGGGGAGGCACTGAAGCTTTCTTT
few,TRBV20-1,TRBD1,TRBJ2-6,CSAPPRQGGNVLTF,TGCAGTGCTCCGCCAAGACAGGGTGGCAACGTCCTGACTTTC
.,TRBV9,.,TRBJ2-3,CASSVVGLDTQYF,TGTGCCAGCAGCGTAGTTGGATTAGATACGCAGTATTTT
.,TRBV29-1,.,TRBJ1-6,CSVEPGVNSPLHF,TGCAGCGTTGAACCAGGGGTCAATTCACCCCTCCACTTT
few,TRBV5-4,.,TRBJ2-2,CASSFYPNTGELFF,TGTGCCAGCAGCTTCTACCCGAACACCGGGGAGCTGTTTTTT
.,TRBV20-1,TRBD2,TRBJ2-3,CSARDWGLSTDTQYF,TGCAGTGCTAGAGATTGGGGACTAAGCACAGATACGCAGTATTTT
.,TRBV7-9,.,TRBJ1-1,CASSLRRSNTEAFF,TGTGCCAGCAGCTTACGTAGGTCGAACACTGAAGCTTTCTTT
few,TRBV29-1,.,TRBJ2-1,CSGQLRNNEQFF,TGCAGCGGCCAATTAAGGAACAATGAGCAGTTCTTC
few,TRBV29-1,.,TRBJ2-5,CSVEQETQYF,TGCAGCGTTGAACAAGAGACCCAGTACTTC
.,TRBV14,.,TRBJ1-4,CASSQGSSGSNEKLFF,TGTGCCAGCAGCCAAGGCTCTTCTGGATCTAATGAAAAACTGTTTTTT
few,TRBV2,.,TRBJ2-1,CASSEVAPSYNEQFF,TGTGCCAGCAGTGAGGTAGCGCCCTCCTACAATGAGCAGTTCTTC
many,TRBV7-9,.,TRBJ1-2,CASRGQQGNYGYTF,TGTGCCAGCAGAGGTCAACAGGGTAACTATGGCTACACCTTC
.,TRBV12-3/TRBV12-4,TRBD1,TRBJ2-3,CASSSGQGMSDTQYF,TGTGCCAGCAGTTCGGGACAGGGGATGTCAGATACGCAGTATTTT
many,TRBV6-2/TRBV6-3,TRBD1,TRBJ1-1,CASRSLTGIGTEAFF,TGTGCCAGCAGATCCCTGACAGGGATAGGGACTGAGGCTTTCTTT
many,TRBV21-1,.,TRBJ1-1,CASSKTRGRDTEAFF,TGTGCCAGCAGCAAGACACGTGGTAGGGACACTGAAGCTTTCTTT
few,TRBV5-8,.,TRBJ2-3,CASSLRPGGTDTQYF,TGTGCCAGCAGCTTGCGCCCGGGCGGTACAGATACGCAGTATTTT
.,TRBV12-3/TRBV12-4,.,TRBJ2-5,CASKGVWETQYF,TGTGCCAGCAAAGGGGTATGGGAGACCCAGTACTTC
.,TRBV29-1,.,TRBJ1-2,CSVEGSGYTF,TGCAGCGTTGAAGGGAGCGGCTACACCTTC
many,TRBV7-6,.,TRBJ2-5,CASSYTGQETQYF,TGTGCCAGCAGCTACACTGGACAAGAGACCCAGTACTTC
many,TRBV5-1,.,TRBJ1-3,CASSTGTANTIYF,TGCGCCAGCAGCACTGGGACCGCTAACACCATATATTTT
few,TRBV5-1,TRBD1,TRBJ2-2,CASSLGQGVNTGELFF,TGCGCCAGCAGCCTGGGACAGGGGGTGAACACCGGGGAGCTGTTTTTT
many,TRBV7-2,.,TRBJ2-5,CASSRGVRETQYF,TGTGCCAGCAGCCGCGGGGTACGAGAGACCCAGTACTTC
few,TRBV28,.,TRBJ1-3,CASSFGRGSAGNTIYF,TGTGCCAGCAGTTTCGGCAGGGGATCTGCTGGAAACACCATATATTTT
few,TRBV4-2,.,TRBJ1-1,CASSQARLTEAFF,TGTGCCAGCAGCCAAGCCCGATTGACTGAAGCTTTCTTT
many,TRBV4-2,.,TRBJ2-1,CASSQDPRGHSYNEQFF,TGTGCCAGCAGCCAAGACCCCCGGGGGCACTCCTACAATGAGCAGTTCTTC
few,TRBV9,.,TRBJ1-4,CASSVSGTNEKLFF,TGTGCCAGCAGCGTAAGTGGTACTAATGAAAAACTGTTTTTT
few,TRBV28,.,TRBJ2-3,CASSFSDPASTDTQYF,TGTGCCAGCAGTTTTTCAGACCCAGCGAGCACAGATACGCAGTATTTT
many,TRBV19,TRBD1,TRBJ2-3,CASSRWTGITDTQYF,TGTGCCAGCTCGAGGTGGACAGGGATAACAGATACGCAGTATTTT
.,TRBV3-1,.,TRBJ1-1,CASSQDPRAAFF,TGTGCCAGCAGCCAAGATCCCCGGGCGGCTTTCTTT
many,TRBV7-3,.,TRBJ1-2,CASSSTGNDYGYTF,TGTGCCAGCAGCTCCACAGGGAACGACTATGGCTACACCTTC